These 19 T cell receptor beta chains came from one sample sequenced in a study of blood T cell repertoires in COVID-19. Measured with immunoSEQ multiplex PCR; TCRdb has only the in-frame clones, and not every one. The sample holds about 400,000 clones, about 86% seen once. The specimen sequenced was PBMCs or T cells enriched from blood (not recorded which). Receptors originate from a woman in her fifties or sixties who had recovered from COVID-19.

CDR3 loop: CASSQALPREGGGSGYTF. Here the CDR3 DNA reads TGCGCCAGCAGCCAGGCCCTCCCCAGGGAGGGAGGAGGCTCTGGCTACACCTTC. V is TRBV4-3 and J is TRBJ1-2; D perhaps matches TRBD1 (5 bases). Trimming took off 3 bases at V and 7 bases at J, with 27 bases between the two ends. Looked up from germline, CDR1 is LGHNA and CDR2 is YSLEER. The CDR3 is 18 residues long.

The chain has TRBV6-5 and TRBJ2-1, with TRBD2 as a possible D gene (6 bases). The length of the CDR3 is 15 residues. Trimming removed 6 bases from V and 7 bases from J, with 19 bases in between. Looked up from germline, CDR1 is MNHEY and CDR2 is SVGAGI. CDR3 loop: CASRKVEPGRNEQFF. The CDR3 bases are TGTGCCAGCAGAAAGGTTGAGCCAGGGAGGAATGAGCAGTTCTTC.

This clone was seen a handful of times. The CDR3 sequence: CASRRGQPSYEQYF. CDR3 coding DNA: TGTGCCAGCAGGCGGGGACAGCCGTCCTACGAGCAGTACTTC. The V gene is TRBV6-5, the J gene TRBJ2-7; tentatively, D is TRBD1 (7 bases). The CDR3 covers 14 residues. CDR1 is MNHEY and CDR2 is SVGAGI in the germline V gene. Trimming took off 6 bases at V and 1 base at J, with 13 bases between the two ends.

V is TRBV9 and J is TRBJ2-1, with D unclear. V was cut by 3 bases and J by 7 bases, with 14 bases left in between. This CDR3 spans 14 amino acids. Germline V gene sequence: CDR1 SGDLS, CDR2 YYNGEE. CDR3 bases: TGTGCCAGCAGCGGAAGCCTCGGTTTGAATGAGCAGTTCTTC. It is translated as CASSGSLGLNEQFF.

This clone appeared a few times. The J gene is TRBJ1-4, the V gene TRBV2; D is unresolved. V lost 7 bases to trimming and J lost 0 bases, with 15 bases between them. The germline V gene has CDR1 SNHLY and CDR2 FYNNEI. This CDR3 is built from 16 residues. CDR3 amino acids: CASKARLTATNEKLFF. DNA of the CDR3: TGTGCCAGCAAAGCCCGGTTAACAGCAACTAATGAAAAACTGTTTTTT.

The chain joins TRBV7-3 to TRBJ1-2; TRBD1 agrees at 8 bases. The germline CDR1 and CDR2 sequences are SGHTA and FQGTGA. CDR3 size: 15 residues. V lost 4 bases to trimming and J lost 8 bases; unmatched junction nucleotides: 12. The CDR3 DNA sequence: TGTGCCAGCAGCTCCGGGACAGGCGGGGAGAGAGGCTACACCTTC. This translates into CASSSGTGGERGYTF. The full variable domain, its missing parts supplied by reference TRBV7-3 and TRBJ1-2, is GAGVSQTPSNKVTEKGKYVELRCDPISGHTALYWYRQSLGQGPEFLIYFQGTGAADDSGLPNDRFFAVRPEGSVSTLKIQRTERGDSAVYLCASSSGTGGERGYTFGSGTRLTVV.

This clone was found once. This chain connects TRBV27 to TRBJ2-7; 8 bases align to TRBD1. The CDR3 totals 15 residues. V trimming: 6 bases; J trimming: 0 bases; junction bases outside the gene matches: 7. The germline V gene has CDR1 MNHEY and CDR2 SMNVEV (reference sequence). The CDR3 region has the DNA TGTGCCAGCAGGTCGGGACAGGCTAGCTCCTACGAGCAGTACTTC. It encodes CASRSGQASSYEQYF.

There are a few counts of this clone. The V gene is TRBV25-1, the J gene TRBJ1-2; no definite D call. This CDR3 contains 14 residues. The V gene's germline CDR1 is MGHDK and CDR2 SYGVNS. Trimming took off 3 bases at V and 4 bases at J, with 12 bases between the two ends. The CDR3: CASSENPGIYGYTF. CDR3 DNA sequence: TGTGCCAGCAGTGAGAACCCCGGGATCTATGGCTACACCTTC.

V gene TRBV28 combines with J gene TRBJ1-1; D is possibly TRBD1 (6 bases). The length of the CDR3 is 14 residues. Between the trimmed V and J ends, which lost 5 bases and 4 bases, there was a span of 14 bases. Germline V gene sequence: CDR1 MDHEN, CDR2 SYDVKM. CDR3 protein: CASSLNRVVTEAFF. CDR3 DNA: TGTGCCAGCAGTCTGAACAGGGTGGTCACTGAAGCTTTCTTT.

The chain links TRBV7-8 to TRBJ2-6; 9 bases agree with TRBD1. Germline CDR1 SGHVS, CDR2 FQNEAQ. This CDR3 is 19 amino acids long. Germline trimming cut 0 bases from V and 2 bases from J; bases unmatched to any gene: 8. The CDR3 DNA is TGTGCCAGCAGCTTAGCTCCCGGGACAGGGCCCACTGGGGCCAACGTCCTGACTTTC. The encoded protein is CASSLAPGTGPTGANVLTF.

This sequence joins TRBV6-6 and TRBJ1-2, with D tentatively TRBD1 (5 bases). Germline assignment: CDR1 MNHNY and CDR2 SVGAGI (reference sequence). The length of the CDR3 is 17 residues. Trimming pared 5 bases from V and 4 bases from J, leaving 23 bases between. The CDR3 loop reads CASSPPGWDGDFYGYTF. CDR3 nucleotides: TGTGCCAGCAGTCCCCCGGGATGGGACGGGGACTTCTATGGCTACACCTTC.

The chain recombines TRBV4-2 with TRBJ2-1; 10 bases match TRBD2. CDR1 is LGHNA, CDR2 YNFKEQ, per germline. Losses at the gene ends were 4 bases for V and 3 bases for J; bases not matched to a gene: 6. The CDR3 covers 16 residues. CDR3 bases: TGTGCCAGCAGCCTTACTAGCGGGGACTACTACAATGAGCAGTTCTTC. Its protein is CASSLTSGDYYNEQFF.

The chain's CDR3 is CASSQDPGAYNEQFF. The CDR3, as DNA: TGCGCCAGCAGCCAAGATCCGGGGGCCTACAATGAGCAGTTCTTC. The rearrangement links TRBV4-3 to TRBJ2-1, with D possibly TRBD2 on 6 matching bases. Germline V lookup: CDR1 LGHNA, CDR2 YSLEER. CDR3 length: 15 residues. Trimming left V 0 bases short and J 2 bases short, with 8 bases between.

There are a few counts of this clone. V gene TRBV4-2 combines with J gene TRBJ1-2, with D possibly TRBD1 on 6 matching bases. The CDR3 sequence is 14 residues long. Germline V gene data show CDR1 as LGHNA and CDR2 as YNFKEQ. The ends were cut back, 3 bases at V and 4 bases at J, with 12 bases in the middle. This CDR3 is CASSHGTPAYGYTF. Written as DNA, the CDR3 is TGTGCCAGCAGCCATGGGACACCGGCCTATGGCTACACCTTC.

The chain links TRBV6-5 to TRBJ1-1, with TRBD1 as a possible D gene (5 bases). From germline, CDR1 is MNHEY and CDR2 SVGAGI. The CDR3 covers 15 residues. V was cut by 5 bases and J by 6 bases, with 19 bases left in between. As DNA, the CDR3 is TGTGCCAGCAGTACCACCGGCCTCAGGGTTGCTGAAGCTTTCTTT. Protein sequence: CASSTTGLRVAEAFF.

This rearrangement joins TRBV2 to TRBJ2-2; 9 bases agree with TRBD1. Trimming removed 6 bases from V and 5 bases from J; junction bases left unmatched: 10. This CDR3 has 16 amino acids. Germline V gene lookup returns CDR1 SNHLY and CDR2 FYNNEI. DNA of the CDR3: TGTGCCAGCAGGCTTGGGACAGGGTCGGGGACCGGGGAGCTGTTTTTT. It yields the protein CASRLGTGSGTGELFF.

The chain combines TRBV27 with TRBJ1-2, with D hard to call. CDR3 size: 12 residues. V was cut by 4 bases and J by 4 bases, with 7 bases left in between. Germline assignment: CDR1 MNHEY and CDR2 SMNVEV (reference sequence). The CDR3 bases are TGTGCCAGCAGTTGGGGAGGCTATGGCTACACCTTC. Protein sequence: CASSWGGYGYTF.

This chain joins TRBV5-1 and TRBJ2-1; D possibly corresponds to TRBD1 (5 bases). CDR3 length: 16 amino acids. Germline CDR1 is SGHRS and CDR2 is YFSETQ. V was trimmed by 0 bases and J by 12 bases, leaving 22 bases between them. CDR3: CASSLEDWTLRHGQFF. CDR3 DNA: TGCGCCAGCAGCTTGGAGGATTGGACATTAAGGCATGGGCAGTTCTTC.

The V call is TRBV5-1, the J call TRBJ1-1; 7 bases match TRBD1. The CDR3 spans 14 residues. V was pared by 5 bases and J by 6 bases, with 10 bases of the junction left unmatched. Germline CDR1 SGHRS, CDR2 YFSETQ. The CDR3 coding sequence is TGCGCCAGCAGTATTGAGGGGGCCAGAGCTGAAGCTTTCTTT. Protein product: CASSIEGARAEAFF.